The clone carrying this T cell receptor (beta chain) turned up a few times. Its antigen is as yet unknown. This entry comes from a study of CD4 T cells in relation to SARS-CoV-2 and coronaviruses. CDR3 length equals 14 residues. V gave up 0 bases and J gave up 7 bases, with 9 bases separating them. Germline V gene sequence: CDR1 MGHRA, CDR2 YSYEKL. Profiling relied on immunoSEQ multiplex PCR, and the TCRdb table lists in-frame clones only, not all of them. Found here are about 47,000 clones, approximately 80% of them singletons; the top ten hold approximately 1.5%. The sequence derives from an adult with COVID-19. V and J are TRBV4-1 and TRBJ1-4; TRBD1 might be the D (5 bases). Material for sequencing was naive CD4+ T cells from PBMCs, cultured in vitro. Subset defined: naive CD4+ T cells isolated by negative enrichment. CDR3 protein: CASSQEGQGEKLFF. The CDR3 DNA follows: TGCGCCAGCAGCCAAGAAGGTCAGGGTGAAAAACTGTTTTTT.